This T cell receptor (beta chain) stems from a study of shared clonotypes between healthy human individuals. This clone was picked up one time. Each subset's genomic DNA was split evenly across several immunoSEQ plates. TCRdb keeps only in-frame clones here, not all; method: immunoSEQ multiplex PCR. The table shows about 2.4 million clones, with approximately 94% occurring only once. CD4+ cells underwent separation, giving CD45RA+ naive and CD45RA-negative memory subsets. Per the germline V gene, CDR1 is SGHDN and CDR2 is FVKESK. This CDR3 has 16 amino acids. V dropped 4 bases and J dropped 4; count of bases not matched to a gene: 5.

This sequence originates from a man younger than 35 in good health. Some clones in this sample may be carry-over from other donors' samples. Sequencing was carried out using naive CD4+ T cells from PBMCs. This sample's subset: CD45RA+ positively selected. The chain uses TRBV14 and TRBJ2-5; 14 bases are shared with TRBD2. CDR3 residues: CASSRPGTSGRETQYF. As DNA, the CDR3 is TGTGCCAGCAGCCGACCCGGGACTAGCGGGAGAGAGACCCAGTACTTC.